The 23 T cell receptor beta chains below come from one sample, sequenced in a study of blood T cell repertoires in COVID-19. The data were produced by immunoSEQ multiplex PCR, yet TCRdb's version contains in-frame clones alone and is incomplete. The sample contains about 290,000 clones, roughly 89% of which appear only once. Sequencing was done on a sample of peripheral blood. These receptors all come from a woman in her thirties or forties who had recovered from COVID-19.

CDR3 sequence reads: CASSPRQRESYNEQFF. The CDR3 coding sequence is TGCGCCAGCAGCCCGAGGCAGCGAGAGTCCTACAATGAGCAGTTCTTC. V usage is TRBV5-1 and J usage is TRBJ2-1; D is uncertain. The length of the CDR3 is 16 residues. V lost 4 bases to trimming and J lost 1 base, with 15 bases between them. Germline-derived CDR1 and CDR2 are SGHRS and YFSETQ.

The chain employs TRBV2 and TRBJ2-2; the match to TRBD2 covers 10 bases. Germline-derived CDR1 and CDR2 are SNHLY and FYNNEI. Losses at the gene ends were 6 bases for V and 4 bases for J; bases not matched to a gene: 5. CDR3 length: 15 residues. The CDR3 here is CASRLLAGSTGELFF. The CDR3 DNA is TGTGCCAGCAGACTACTAGCGGGGAGCACCGGGGAGCTGTTTTTT.

The chain uses TRBV24-1 and TRBJ1-5; D not resolved. This CDR3 spans 14 amino acids. Trimming pared 6 bases from V and 0 bases from J, leaving 8 bases between. The germline CDR1 and CDR2 sequences are KGHDR and SFDVKD. In DNA form, the CDR3 reads TGTGCCACCAGTTCGGCGGGTAGCAATCAGCCCCAGCATTTT. Translated, it gives CATSSAGSNQPQHF.

CDR3 DNA: TGTGCCAGCAGCACAAAGGGGGGCACAGATACGCAGTATTTT. It codes for CASSTKGGTDTQYF. The chain recombines TRBV5-6 with TRBJ2-3; D is possibly TRBD1 (6 bases). In germline, CDR1 is SGHDT, CDR2 YYEEEE. The ends were cut back, 4 bases at V and 1 base at J, with 10 bases in the middle. The CDR3 has 14 residues.

This chain joins TRBV23-1 and TRBJ1-3; 7 bases agree with TRBD1. TRBV23-1 is designated an ORF whose function remains uncertain. V gave up 5 bases and J gave up 1 base; unmatched junction bases: 11. This CDR3 has 17 amino acids. CDR3 DNA: TGCGCCAGCAGTGGCCGACAGGGAAAGGAATCTGGAAACACCATATATTTT. This translates into CASSGRQGKESGNTIYF.

This clone was seen a single time. This rearrangement joins TRBV3-1 (or the pseudogene TRBV3-2) to TRBJ2-3; perhaps TRBD2 as D (5 bases). The CDR3 totals 14 residues. The ends were cut back, 6 bases at V and 4 bases at J, with 14 bases in the middle. CDR1 and CDR2 from the germline V gene are LGHDT and YNNKEL (reference sequence). The CDR3 sequence is CASSPASRADTQYF. The CDR3 coding sequence is TGTGCCAGCAGTCCCGCCTCGAGGGCAGATACGCAGTATTTT.

This clone appeared once. V is TRBV5-5 and J is TRBJ2-7; D not certain. Germline assignment: CDR1 SGHKS and CDR2 YYEKEE (reference sequence). Trimming cost V 4 bases and J 3 bases, with 5 bases left between them. The CDR3 consists of 11 residues. DNA for the CDR3: TGTGCCAGCAGCATCATCTACGAGCAGTACTTC. As protein: CASSIIYEQYF.

This sequence joins TRBV11-3 and TRBJ2-7, with 8 bases that match TRBD1. With V trimmed by 5 bases and J by 9 bases, 6 bases remained unmatched. Per germline, CDR1 SGHNT and CDR2 YENEEA. CDR3 size: 12 residues. CDR3 in DNA: TGTGCCAGCAGCCGGACAGGGTTGGGGCAGTACTTC. It specifies CASSRTGLGQYF.

To note about this clone: The limits of the CDR3 on the DNA are not certain, so only TCRdb's listed CDR3 is given. V and J are TRBV29-1 and TRBJ2-1; whether TRBD1, the table's D call, matches the DNA was not checked. The CDR3 has 11 amino acids, counting both end residues. Germline assignment: CDR1 SQVTM and CDR2 ANQGSEA. The CDR3 loop is CSVGEGTVAFF.

The V call is TRBV13, the J call TRBJ2-3, with D tentatively TRBD2 (5 bases). CDR1 and CDR2 (germline): PRHDT, FYEKMQ (reference sequence). The CDR3 is 16 residues long. Trimming stripped 2 bases from V and 4 bases from J, with 16 bases between. The DNA of the CDR3 is TGTGCCAGCAGCTTAAGAGGGCGCGTGGGTCCAGATACGCAGTATTTT. It encodes CASSLRGRVGPDTQYF.

In regard to this clone: Other DNA sequences in this specimen translate into the identical CDR3. The CDR3 here is CASSVTGNTEAFF. CDR3 DNA: TGTGCCAGCAGCGTCACCGGGAACACTGAAGCTTTCTTT. The V and J genes are TRBV9 and TRBJ1-1, with D hard to call. Germline V gene sequence: CDR1 SGDLS, CDR2 YYNGEE. The V end lost 2 bases, the J end lost 1 base, and 6 bases lay between the germline ends. This CDR3 is built from 13 residues.

V gene TRBV3-1 (or the pseudogene TRBV3-2) combines with J gene TRBJ2-5, with TRBD1 identical over 8 bases. Germline lookup yields CDR1 LGHDT and CDR2 YNNKEL (reference sequence). V gave up 4 bases and J gave up 2 bases; unmatched junction bases: 6. CDR3 length: 15 amino acids. CDR3 sequence: CASSRRQGRQETQYF. The CDR3 nucleotides read TGTGCCAGCAGCCGCCGACAGGGGAGGCAAGAGACCCAGTACTTC.

The chain employs TRBV5-4 and TRBJ2-5; 11 bases align to TRBD2. Germline V gene data show CDR1 as SGHNT and CDR2 as YYREEE (reference sequence). This CDR3 region has 15 residues. The ends lost 4 bases at V and 5 bases at J; junction bases unmatched: 7. CDR3 protein: CASSRSGRATETQYF. In DNA, the CDR3 is TGTGCCAGCAGCCGTAGCGGGAGGGCCACGGAGACCCAGTACTTC.

The gene calls are TRBV19 and TRBJ1-2, with TRBD1 as a possible D gene (5 bases). V was pared by 5 bases and J by 8 bases, with 18 bases between. The CDR3 extends over 14 amino acids. CDR1 and CDR2 from the germline V gene are LNHDA and SQIVND (reference sequence). DNA for the CDR3: TGTGCCAGTAGTCGGACGGGGGAGGGGTACGGCTACACCTTC. It specifies CASSRTGEGYGYTF.

The chain combines TRBV7-9 with TRBJ2-1, with a tentative D call TRBD1 (6 bases). Per the germline V gene, CDR1 is SEHNR and CDR2 is FQNEAQ (reference sequence). The CDR3 extends over 13 amino acids. Trimming removed 5 bases at V and 7 bases at J, with 12 bases between. The CDR3 DNA follows: TGTGCCAGCAGCCCAAGACAGGTAAATGAGCAGTTCTTC. Its translation: CASSPRQVNEQFF.

The V and J genes are TRBV6-1 and TRBJ2-1, with TRBD1 identical over 8 bases. CDR3 size: 15 residues. Germline V lookup: CDR1 MNHNS, CDR2 SASEGT. V was clipped by 0 bases and J by 8 bases; unmatched bases: 6. For the CDR3, the DNA is TGTGCCAGCAGTGAAGCGGACAGGGTGGTGGATGAGCAGTTCTTC. It encodes CASSEADRVVDEQFF.

This clone was observed once. The rearrangement joins TRBV12-5 to TRBJ2-2, with D possibly matching TRBD2 (6 bases). The CDR3 contains 15 residues. The V end lost 5 bases, the J end lost 2 bases, and 12 bases lay between the germline ends. CDR1 is LGHNT, CDR2 FRNRAP, per germline. CDR3 nucleotide sequence: TGTGCTAGTGGTAACGGGAGCCCTAACACCGGGGAGCTGTTTTTT. It encodes CASGNGSPNTGELFF.

The table lists this clone with a few counts. This chain uses TRBV27 with TRBJ2-5, with 8 nucleotides matching TRBD2. CDR1 and CDR2 from the germline V gene are MNHEY and SMNVEV (reference sequence). CDR3 length: 15 amino acids. Trimming removed 2 bases from V and 4 bases from J; junction bases left unmatched: 6. CDR3 coding DNA: TGTGCCAGCAGTTTAGGGACTAGGGCTCTAGAGACCCAGTACTTC. Its translation: CASSLGTRALETQYF.

In this sample, this clone turned up once. The rearrangement uses TRBV5-1 and TRBJ2-7, with 12 bases that match TRBD2. The CDR3 spans 15 residues. Trimming at V came to 4 bases and at J to 3 bases, leaving 5 bases not matched to a gene. Germline CDR1 SGHRS, CDR2 YFSETQ. This CDR3 reads CASSPTSGSLYEQYF. The CDR3, as DNA: TGCGCCAGCAGCCCGACTAGCGGGAGTCTCTACGAGCAGTACTTC.

The chain has TRBV21-1 and TRBJ2-1; TRBD2 is the table's D call and was not checked against the DNA. TRBV21-1 is flagged as a pseudogene. The CDR3 length is 15 residues. The CDR3 coding sequence is TGTGCCAGCAGCCTAGGACTAGCGGACTACAATGAGCAGTTCTTC. Protein product: CASSLGLADYNEQFF.

The rearrangement links TRBV4-1 to TRBJ2-7; tentative D call: TRBD2 (5 bases). Germline CDR1 reads MGHRA; CDR2 reads YSYEKL. Trimming removed 1 base from V and 3 bases from J, with 10 bases in between. The CDR3 covers 14 residues. The CDR3 DNA reads as TGCGCCAGCAGCCAAGTATACGGGAACTACGAGCAGTACTTC. Its translation is CASSQVYGNYEQYF.

CDR3 protein: CASSAGQVTDTQYF. CDR3 sequence (DNA): TGTGCCAGCAGCGCCGGACAGGTCACAGATACGCAGTATTTT. This sequence joins TRBV2 and TRBJ2-3; 7 bases map to TRBD1. Germline assignment: CDR1 SNHLY and CDR2 FYNNEI. Losses at the gene ends were 6 bases for V and 2 bases for J; bases not matched to a gene: 5. This CDR3 is 14 amino acids long.

J is TRBJ2-3 and V is TRBV5-4; TRBD2 might be the D (5 bases). V was shortened by 4 bases and J by 2 bases, with 11 bases between the two germline ends. CDR3 length equals 14 residues. Germline-derived CDR1 and CDR2 are SGHNT and YYREEE (reference sequence). CDR3 in DNA: TGTGCCAGCAGCGAAGGACTTATCACAGATACGCAGTATTTT. This translates into CASSEGLITDTQYF.